The 20 T cell receptor beta chains reported below all come from one sample, sequenced in a study of identical twins. Each CDR3 protein is one row after TCRdb ran MiXCR on the 5' RACE reads. The sample contains under 250,000 distinct CDR3 sequences, about 13% of which appear only once. The sample was also reused in another study, on yellow fever vaccine responses in identical twins.

Sample: memory (CD45RO+) T cells sorted from blood. Receptor source: a woman between 18 and 30 years old in good health.

At least ten counts were recorded for this clonotype. The V gene is TRBV27, the J gene TRBJ2-3; 9 bases are a match to TRBD2. Trimming removed 7 bases from V and 0 bases from J; junction bases left unmatched: 17. Germline V gene lookup returns CDR1 MNHEY and CDR2 SMNVEV (reference sequence). The CDR3 runs 19 residues. The CDR3 DNA follows: TGTGCCAGCACACCCCGGAGTAGCGGGGGCCGTACTAGCACAGATACGCAGTATTTT. This encodes CASTPRSSGGRTSTDTQYF.

This clonotype was counted between two and nine times. The V gene is TRBV18, the J gene TRBJ2-7, with a weak D call TRBD1 (6 bases). CDR1 and CDR2 from the germline V gene are KGHSH and LQKENI. The CDR3 consists of 14 residues. Deletions cut 4 bases from V and 4 bases from J, with 14 bases between. The CDR3 loop is CASSHRVDQYEQYF. DNA of the CDR3: TGTGCCAGCTCACACAGGGTAGATCAATACGAGCAGTACTTC.

The chain carries TRBV7-2 and TRBJ2-7, with D hard to call. Trimming cost V 0 bases and J 10 bases, with 10 bases left between them. The CDR3 extends over 12 amino acids. Germline-derived CDR1 and CDR2 are SGHTA and FQGNSA. Here the CDR3 DNA reads TGTGCCAGCAGCTTAGCGTCCGAACTACAGTACTTC. Encoded protein: CASSLASELQYF.

This chain uses TRBV12-3 or TRBV12-4 with TRBJ1-2; a possible D gene is TRBD1 (6 bases). Trimming pared 5 bases from V and 8 bases from J, leaving 21 bases between. CDR3 size: 15 residues. The CDR3 sequence: CASSPVGQPQRGYTF. Here the CDR3 DNA reads TGTGCCAGCAGTCCCGTTGGACAGCCCCAGCGAGGCTACACCTTC.

The table lists this clonotype with a few counts. This chain connects TRBV4-2 to TRBJ2-1, with TRBD2 matching over 10 bases. V lost 0 bases and J lost 8; bases outside the gene matches: 7. In germline, CDR1 is LGHNA, CDR2 YNFKEQ. The CDR3 is made up of 16 amino acids. The DNA for the CDR3 is TGTGCCAGCAGCCAAGAAACGGCTAGCGGGGGCCATGAGCAGTTCTTC. Amino acids: CASSQETASGGHEQFF.

At least ten counts were recorded for this clonotype. V usage is TRBV9 and J usage is TRBJ2-3; no definite D call. The CDR3 consists of 14 residues. The germline gives CDR1 SGDLS, CDR2 YYNGEE. The V end was cut by 0 bases, the J end by 3 bases, with 8 bases between. In nucleotides, the CDR3 is TGTGCCAGCAGCGTAGTTCTGGGTACAGATACGCAGTATTTT. Translating it yields CASSVVLGTDTQYF.

This rearrangement joins TRBV12-3 or TRBV12-4 to TRBJ1-6; a weak D match, TRBD1 (5 bases). The CDR3 runs to 14 residues. V lost 3 bases, J lost 5 bases, and 8 bases lay in between. The CDR3 DNA is TGTGCCAGCAGTTTGCAGGGTAATAATTCACCCCTCCACTTT. Its protein product is CASSLQGNNSPLHF.

This clonotype was picked up a small number of times. V is TRBV7-2 and J is TRBJ2-3, with D tentatively TRBD2 (5 bases). This CDR3 is built from 17 residues. Germline CDR1 reads SGHTA; CDR2 reads FQGNSA. The ends were cut back, 5 bases at V and 0 bases at J, with 18 bases in the middle. CDR3 region: CASSRTSSAVSTDTQYF. The DNA for the CDR3 is TGTGCCAGCAGCCGAACGAGTAGCGCCGTTAGCACAGATACGCAGTATTTT. Based on the CDR3 plus reference TRBV7-2 and TRBJ2-3, the full variable domain is GAGVSQSPSNKVTEKGKDVELRCDPISGHTALYWYRQSLGQGLEFLIYFQGNSAPDKSGLPSDRFSAERTGGSVSTLTIQRTQQEDSAVYLCASSRTSSAVSTDTQYFGPGTRLTVL.

This clonotype was detected a few times. The DNA for the CDR3 is TGTGCCAGCAGTTACTCGGCAACTCCCAGCTCCTACAATGAGCAGTTCTTC. Protein product: CASSYSATPSSYNEQFF. The chain links TRBV6-5 to TRBJ2-1; no reliable D call. Germline values: CDR1 MNHEY, CDR2 SVGAGI. CDR3 length equals 17 residues. V lost 0 bases and J 0 bases, leaving 12 bases between the germline ends.

A few counts support this clonotype. The J gene is TRBJ1-2, the V gene TRBV3-1, with D uncertain. V gave up 0 bases and J gave up 4 bases, with 9 bases separating them. The CDR3 covers 14 residues. Germline-derived CDR1 and CDR2 are LGHDT and YNNKEL (reference sequence). The CDR3 reads CASSQEGLGYGYTF. The CDR3 region has the DNA TGTGCCAGCAGCCAAGAGGGTCTCGGCTATGGCTACACCTTC.

Ten or more counts support this clonotype. The V gene is TRBV6-4, the J gene TRBJ2-3; D unclear. The CDR3 loop spans 13 amino acids. Trimming stripped 0 bases from V and 6 bases from J, with 7 bases between. CDR1 and CDR2 (germline): MRHNA, SNTAGT. The CDR3 DNA reads as TGTGCCAGCAGTGACTCGGAGTTGGATACGCAGTATTTT. This gives the protein CASSDSELDTQYF.

The chain employs TRBV6-5 and TRBJ2-7; 13 nucleotides agree with TRBD2. V shed 7 bases and J 5 bases; nucleotides not matched to a gene: 8. Germline CDR1 and CDR2: MNHEY and SVGAGI. The CDR3 extends over 15 amino acids. CDR3 sequence (DNA): TGTGCCAGCAATTCCCGACTAGCGGGAGGAGACGAGCAGTACTTC. Its protein product is CASNSRLAGGDEQYF.

This clonotype was seen only a few times. This chain connects TRBV13 to TRBJ2-3, with 13 bases matching TRBD2. The V gene end was trimmed by 5 bases and the J gene end by 5 bases; junction bases not matched to a gene: 7. Germline loops: CDR1 PRHDT, CDR2 FYEKMQ (reference sequence). The CDR3 consists of 16 residues. The CDR3 bases are TGTGCCAGCAGCCCGACTAGCGGGAGGATGAAAGATACGCAGTATTTT. Residues: CASSPTSGRMKDTQYF.

This clonotype was seen a few times. The chain couples TRBV4-3 to TRBJ2-3, with 14 bases identical to TRBD2. This CDR3 has 15 amino acids. The V and J ends lost 4 bases and 6 bases, in that order; junction bases with no gene match: 3. Germline V lookup: CDR1 LGHNA, CDR2 YSLEER. Here the CDR3 reads CASSPRLAGGDTQYF. The CDR3 DNA is TGCGCCAGCAGCCCAAGACTAGCGGGAGGGGATACGCAGTATTTT.

This clonotype was recorded a few times. The V call is TRBV9, the J call TRBJ2-1, with TRBD2 matching 10 bases. The length of the CDR3 is 15 residues. Germline V gives CDR1 SGDLS, CDR2 YYNGEE. The V gene end was trimmed by 5 bases and the J gene end by 6 bases; junction bases not matched to a gene: 8. The CDR3 DNA is TGTGCCAGCAGTTTTACTAGCGGGGACTTCAATGAGCAGTTCTTC. Its translation is CASSFTSGDFNEQFF.

This clonotype was seen repeatedly, ten times or more. The genes are TRBV5-1 and TRBJ1-5; D may be TRBD1 (6 bases). CDR3 length: 15 amino acids. The V end was cut by 0 bases, the J end by 9 bases, with 16 bases between. Germline values: CDR1 SGHRS, CDR2 YFSETQ. In DNA, the CDR3 is TGCGCCAGCAGCTTGGAGGCAGGGCTACAGGGGCCCCAGCATTTT. Translation: CASSLEAGLQGPQHF.

This clonotype was seen more than once but under ten times. The chain uses TRBV12-3 or TRBV12-4 and TRBJ1-3; D remains unclear. Trimming pared 4 bases from V and 4 bases from J, leaving 5 bases between. This CDR3 spans 12 amino acids. This chain's CDR3 is CASSSTGNTIYF. The CDR3 nucleotides read TGTGCCAGCAGTTCAACAGGAAACACCATATATTTT.

This clonotype showed up just a few times. The chain combines TRBV12-3 or TRBV12-4 with TRBJ2-2; D assignment may be TRBD1 or TRBD2 (5 bases each). CDR3 length equals 18 residues. CDR3 in DNA: TGTACCTGCTGTTTAGCGCGAACCGGGACCTCGAACACCGGGGAGCTGTTTTTT. Translating it yields CTCCLARTGTSNTGELFF.

This clonotype was detected ten times or more. The V call is TRBV20-1, the J call TRBJ1-6; the D gene is possibly TRBD1 (5 bases). CDR3 length equals 14 residues. V lost 2 bases and J lost 7, with 12 bases in between. The germline CDR1 and CDR2 sequences are DFQATT and SNEGSKA (reference sequence). CDR3: CSARRDGANSPLHF. The DNA for the CDR3 is TGCAGTGCTAGACGGGACGGAGCCAATTCACCCCTCCACTTT.

This chain links TRBV7-9 with TRBJ2-7; 8 positions agree with TRBD1. This CDR3 comprises 14 residues. Germline-derived CDR1 and CDR2 are SEHNR and FQNEAQ (reference sequence). With 4 bases clipped from V and 2 bases from J, the junction kept 4 bases outside the gene matches. The CDR3 is CASSSTGAAYEQYF. The DNA of the CDR3 is TGTGCCAGCAGCTCGACAGGGGCGGCCTACGAGCAGTACTTC.